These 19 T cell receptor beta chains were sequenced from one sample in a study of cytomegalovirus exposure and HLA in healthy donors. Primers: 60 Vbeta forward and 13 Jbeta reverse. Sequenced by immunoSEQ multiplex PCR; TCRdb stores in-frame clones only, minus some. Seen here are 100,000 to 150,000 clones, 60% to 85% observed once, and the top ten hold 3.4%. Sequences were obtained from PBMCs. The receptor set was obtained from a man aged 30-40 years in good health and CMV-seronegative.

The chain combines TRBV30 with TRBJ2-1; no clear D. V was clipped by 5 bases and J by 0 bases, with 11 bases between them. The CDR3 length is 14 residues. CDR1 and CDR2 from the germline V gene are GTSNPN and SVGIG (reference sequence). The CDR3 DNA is TGTGCCTGGGGAGACGGAAGCTCCTACAATGAGCAGTTCTTC. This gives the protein CAWGDGSSYNEQFF.

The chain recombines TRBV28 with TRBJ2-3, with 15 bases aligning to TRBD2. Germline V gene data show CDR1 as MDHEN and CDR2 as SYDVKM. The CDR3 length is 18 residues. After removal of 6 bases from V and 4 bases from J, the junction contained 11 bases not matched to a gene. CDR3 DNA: TGTGCCAGCAGCCCTCTATGGACTAGCGGGAGGGCCCCAGATACGCAGTATTTT. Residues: CASSPLWTSGRAPDTQYF.

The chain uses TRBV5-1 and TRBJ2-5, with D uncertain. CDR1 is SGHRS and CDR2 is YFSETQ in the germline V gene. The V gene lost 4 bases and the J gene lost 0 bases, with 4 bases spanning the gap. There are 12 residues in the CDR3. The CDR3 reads CASSPYQETQYF. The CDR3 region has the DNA TGCGCCAGCAGCCCATACCAAGAGACCCAGTACTTC.

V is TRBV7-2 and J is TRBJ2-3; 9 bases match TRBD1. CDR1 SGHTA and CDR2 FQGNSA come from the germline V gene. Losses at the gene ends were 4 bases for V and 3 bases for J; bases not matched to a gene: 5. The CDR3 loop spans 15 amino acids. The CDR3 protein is CASSSGTGITDTQYF. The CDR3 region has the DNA TGTGCCAGCAGCTCCGGGACAGGGATAACAGATACGCAGTATTTT.

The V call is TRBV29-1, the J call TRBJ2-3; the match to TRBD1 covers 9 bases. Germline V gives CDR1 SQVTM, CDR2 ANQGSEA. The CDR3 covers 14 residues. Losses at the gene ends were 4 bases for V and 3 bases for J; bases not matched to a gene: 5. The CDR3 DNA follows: TGCAGCGTTGTGACCGGGACAGGGACAGATACGCAGTATTTT. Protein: CSVVTGTGTDTQYF.

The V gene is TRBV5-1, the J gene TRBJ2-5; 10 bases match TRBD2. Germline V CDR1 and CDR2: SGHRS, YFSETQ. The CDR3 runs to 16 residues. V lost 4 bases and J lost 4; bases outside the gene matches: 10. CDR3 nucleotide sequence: TGCGCCAGCAGCATCCGGACTAGCGGAGTTGGAGAGACCCAGTACTTC. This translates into CASSIRTSGVGETQYF.

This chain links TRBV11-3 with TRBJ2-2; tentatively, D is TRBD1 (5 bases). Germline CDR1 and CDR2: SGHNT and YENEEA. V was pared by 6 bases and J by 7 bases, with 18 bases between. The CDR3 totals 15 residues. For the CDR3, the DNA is TGTGCCAGCAGTCTCACAGGAACCTCCGACGGGGAGCTGTTTTTT. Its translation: CASSLTGTSDGELFF.

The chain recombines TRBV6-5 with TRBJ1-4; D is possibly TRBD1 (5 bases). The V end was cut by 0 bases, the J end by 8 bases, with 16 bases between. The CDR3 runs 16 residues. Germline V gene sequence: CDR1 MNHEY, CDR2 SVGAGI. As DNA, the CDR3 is TGTGCCAGCAGTTACTCGACAGTAGGGTTGGGCGAAAAACTGTTTTTT. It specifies CASSYSTVGLGEKLFF.

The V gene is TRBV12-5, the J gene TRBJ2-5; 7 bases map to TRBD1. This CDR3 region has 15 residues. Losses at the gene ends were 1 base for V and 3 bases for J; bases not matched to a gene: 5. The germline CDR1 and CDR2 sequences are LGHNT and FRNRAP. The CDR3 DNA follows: TGTGCTAGTGGTTTGGGAGGGACAGACAAAGAGACCCAGTACTTC. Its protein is CASGLGGTDKETQYF.

For the CDR3, the DNA is TGTGCCAGCAGCTGGCGACAGGGCTGGAACACTGAAGCTTTCTTT. It is translated as CASSWRQGWNTEAFF. The chain is built from TRBV5-6 and TRBJ1-1; 7 bases fit TRBD1. V shed 3 bases, J shed 1 base, and the junction held 6 bases outside the gene matches. The germline V gene has CDR1 SGHDT and CDR2 YYEEEE. CDR3 length equals 15 residues. Variable domain in full (rest from reference TRBV5-6 and TRBJ1-1): DAGVTQSPTHLIKTRGQQVTLRCSPKSGHDTVSWYQQALGQGPQFIFQYYEEEERQRGNFPDRFSGHQFPNYSSELNVNALLLGDSALYLCASSWRQGWNTEAFFGQGTRLTVV.

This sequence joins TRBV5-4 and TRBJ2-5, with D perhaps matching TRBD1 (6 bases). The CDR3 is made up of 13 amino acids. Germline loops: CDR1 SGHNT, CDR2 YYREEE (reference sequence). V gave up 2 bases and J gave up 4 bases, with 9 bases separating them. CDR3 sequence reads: CASSLGQRETQYF. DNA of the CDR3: TGTGCCAGCAGCTTAGGACAGAGAGAGACCCAGTACTTC. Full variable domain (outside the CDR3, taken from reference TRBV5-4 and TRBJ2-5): ETGVTQSPTHLIKTRGQQVTLRCSSQSGHNTVSWYQQALGQGPQFIFQYYREEENGRGNFPPRFSGLQFPNYSSELNVNALELDDSALYLCASSLGQRETQYFGPGTRLLVL.

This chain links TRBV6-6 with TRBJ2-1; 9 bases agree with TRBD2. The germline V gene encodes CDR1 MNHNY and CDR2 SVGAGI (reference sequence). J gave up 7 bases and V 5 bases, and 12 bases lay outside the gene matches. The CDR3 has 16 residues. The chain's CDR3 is CASSRWVTSGGNEQFF. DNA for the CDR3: TGTGCCAGCAGTCGTTGGGTGACTAGCGGAGGGAATGAGCAGTTCTTC.

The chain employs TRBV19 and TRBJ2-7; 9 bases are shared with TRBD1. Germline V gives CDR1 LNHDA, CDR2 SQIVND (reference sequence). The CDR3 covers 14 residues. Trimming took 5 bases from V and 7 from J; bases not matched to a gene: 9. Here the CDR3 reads CASSPWDRVDEQYF. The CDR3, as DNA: TGTGCCAGTAGTCCATGGGACAGGGTGGATGAGCAGTACTTC.

The CDR3 loop is CASSGGQGGQPQHF. As DNA, the CDR3 is TGTGCCAGCAGTGGCGGACAGGGGGGACAGCCCCAGCATTTT. The J gene is TRBJ1-5, the V gene TRBV25-1, with 10 nucleotides matching TRBD1. J was trimmed by 7 bases and V by 4 bases; bases with no gene match: 4. Germline loops: CDR1 MGHDK, CDR2 SYGVNS. The CDR3 covers 14 residues.

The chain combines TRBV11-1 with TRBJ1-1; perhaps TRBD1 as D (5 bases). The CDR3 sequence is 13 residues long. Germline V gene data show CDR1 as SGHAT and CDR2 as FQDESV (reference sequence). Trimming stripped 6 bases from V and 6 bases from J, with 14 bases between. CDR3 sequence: CASRDAGRAEAFF. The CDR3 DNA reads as TGTGCCAGCAGAGACGCGGGACGAGCTGAAGCTTTCTTT.

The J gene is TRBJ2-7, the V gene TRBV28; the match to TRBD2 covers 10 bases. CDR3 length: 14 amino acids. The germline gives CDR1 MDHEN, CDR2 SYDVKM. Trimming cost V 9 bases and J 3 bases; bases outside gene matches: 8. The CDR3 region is CASRLAGDFYEQYF. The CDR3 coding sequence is TGTGCCAGTCGTCTAGCGGGAGACTTCTACGAGCAGTACTTC. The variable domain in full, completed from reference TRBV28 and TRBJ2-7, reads DVKVTQSSRYLVKRTGEKVFLECVQDMDHENMFWYRQDPGLGLRLIYFSYDVKMKEKGDIPEGYSVSREKKERFSLILESASTNQTSMYLCASRLAGDFYEQYFGPGTRLTVT.

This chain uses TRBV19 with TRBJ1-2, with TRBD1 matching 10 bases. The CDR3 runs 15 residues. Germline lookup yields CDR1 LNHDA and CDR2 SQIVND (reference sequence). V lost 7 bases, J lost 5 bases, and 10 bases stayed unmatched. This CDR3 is CASKMGQGQFYGYTF. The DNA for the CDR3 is TGTGCCAGTAAGATGGGACAGGGGCAATTTTATGGCTACACCTTC.

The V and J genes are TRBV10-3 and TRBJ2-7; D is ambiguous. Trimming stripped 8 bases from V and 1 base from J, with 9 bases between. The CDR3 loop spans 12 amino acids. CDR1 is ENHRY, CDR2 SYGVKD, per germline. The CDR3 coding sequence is TGTGCCATCGAAGCTGGTTCCTACGAGCAGTACTTC. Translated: CAIEAGSYEQYF.

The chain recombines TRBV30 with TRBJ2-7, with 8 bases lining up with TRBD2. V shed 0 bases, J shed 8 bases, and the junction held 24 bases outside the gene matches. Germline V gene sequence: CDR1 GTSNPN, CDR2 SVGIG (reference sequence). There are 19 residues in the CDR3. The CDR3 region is CAWSVAGGRKSSGLLKQYF. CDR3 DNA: TGTGCCTGGAGTGTTGCGGGAGGCCGAAAATCTAGCGGCCTCCTAAAGCAGTACTTC. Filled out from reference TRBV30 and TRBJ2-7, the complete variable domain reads SQTIHQWPATLVQPVGSPLSLECTVEGTSNPNLYWYRQAAGRGLQLLFYSVGIGQISSEVPQNLSASRPQDRQFILSSKKLLLSDSGFYLCAWSVAGGRKSSGLLKQYFGPGTRLTVT.